This T cell receptor (beta chain) was recovered during a study of control samples from healthy donors and cancer patients. The data were produced by immunoSEQ multiplex PCR, yet TCRdb's version contains in-frame clones alone and is incomplete. The data hold some 120,000 clones, with roughly 92% observed a single time. Between the trimmed V and J ends, which lost 6 bases and 2 bases, there was a span of 12 bases. The CDR3 has 14 residues. Germline V gene data show CDR1 as KGHSH and CDR2 as LQKENI. The V gene is TRBV18, the J gene TRBJ2-3, with D maybe TRBD2 (5 bases). The source is a man aged 30-40 years in good health. The sequenced sample was blood. The CDR3 DNA sequence: TGTGCCAGCTCCCCGGGGTACTCCACAGATACGCAGTATTTT. It encodes CASSPGYSTDTQYF.